The next 27 T cell receptor beta chains were all read from a single sample in a study of blood T cells in healthy people across ages. A second PCR of roughly 7 to 11 cycles used a sample-barcoded 5' primer and a J-beta primer mix. TCRdb re-called the 5' RACE reads through MiXCR, storing one row per CDR3 protein. The sample lists about 580,000 distinct CDR3 sequences, 45% to 55% occurring once. Sequenced sample: blood. Receptors were obtained from a man aged 80 or over in good health.

Comment on this clonotype: A much larger clone sits a single nucleotide away, making a read error possible. The chain combines TRBV7-2 with TRBJ2-3, with a weak D call TRBD2 (6 bases). The CDR3 runs 13 residues. Germline values: CDR1 SGHTA, CDR2 FQGNSA. With 6 bases removed from V and 1 base from J, the gap between germline ends came to 8 bases. The CDR3 sequence: CASRWGGTDTQYF. DNA for the CDR3: TGTGCCAGCAGGTGGGGGGGCACAGATACGCAGTATTTT.

V and J are TRBV7-8 and TRBJ2-7; 10 bases are a match to TRBD2. The tail of the sequence fits TRBJ2-5 better, so the J call may be wrong. The CDR3 length is 15 residues. Germline CDR1 is SGHVS and CDR2 is FQNEAQ. CDR3 coding DNA: TGTGCCAGCAGCTTAGGGACTAGCGGACCATTGACCCAGTACTTC. As protein: CASSLGTSGPLTQYF.

The table lists this clonotype with a few counts. The chain couples TRBV7-9 to TRBJ2-1; no reliable D call. The V gene's germline CDR1 is SEHNR and CDR2 FQNEAQ (reference sequence). The CDR3 consists of 10 residues. Trimming shortened V by 4 bases and J by 15 bases, and 10 bases separated the two germline ends. The CDR3 reads CASSSYMAFF. The CDR3 region has the DNA TGTGCCAGCAGCTCCTACATGGCGTTCTTC.

In its sample, this clonotype was seen a few times. J is TRBJ2-3 and V is TRBV9, with a weak D call TRBD1 (5 bases). CDR1 is SGDLS, CDR2 YYNGEE, per germline. Trimming took off 2 bases at V and 6 bases at J, with 10 bases between the two ends. This CDR3 region has 13 residues. The CDR3 loop reads CASSVQGVDTQYF. In nucleotides, the CDR3 is TGTGCCAGCAGCGTTCAGGGCGTCGATACGCAGTATTTT.

This clonotype was counted only a few times. The chain uses TRBV6-5 and TRBJ2-7, with TRBD2 identical over 9 bases. Looked up from germline, CDR1 is MNHEY and CDR2 is SVGAGI. The CDR3 runs 15 residues. Trimming cost V 0 bases and J 2 bases; bases outside gene matches: 2. CDR3 nucleotide sequence: TGTGCCAGCAGTTACTCGGGACTAGCCCCCTACGAGCAGTACTTC. Amino acids: CASSYSGLAPYEQYF.

The genes are TRBV20-1 and TRBJ2-1; a weak D match, TRBD2 (5 bases). This CDR3 is built from 12 residues. Germline loops: CDR1 DFQATT, CDR2 SNEGSKA (reference sequence). Trimming cost V 1 base and J 8 bases, with 9 bases left between them. The DNA of the CDR3 is TGCAGTGCTAGAGGCAGCGGCGATGAGCAGTTCTTC. Translated, it gives CSARGSGDEQFF.

This clonotype was picked up a small number of times. This sequence joins TRBV10-3 and TRBJ2-1; D is possibly TRBD1 (6 bases). Germline V gene sequence: CDR1 ENHRY, CDR2 SYGVKD. V lost 7 bases to trimming and J lost 9 bases, with 19 bases between them. CDR3 size: 14 residues. Here the CDR3 DNA reads TGTGCCATCAAAATAGATACAGGGTTAGGTGAGCAGTTCTTC. Amino acids: CAIKIDTGLGEQFF.

The chain recombines TRBV29-1 with TRBJ2-2; 14 bases match TRBD2. CDR3 length: 15 amino acids. Per germline, CDR1 SQVTM and CDR2 ANQGSEA. The V and J ends lost 4 bases and 6 bases, in that order; junction bases with no gene match: 4. The CDR3 coding sequence is TGCAGCGTTGGACTAGCGGGAGGGCCCGCCGGGGAGCTGTTTTTT. Its translation: CSVGLAGGPAGELFF.

The V gene is TRBV9, the J gene TRBJ2-3, with D maybe TRBD2 (7 bases). This CDR3 region has 16 residues. The V end lost 4 bases, the J end lost 4 bases, and 19 bases lay between the germline ends. Germline V lookup: CDR1 SGDLS, CDR2 YYNGEE. CDR3: CASSSLPSGGADTQYF. CDR3 bases: TGTGCCAGCAGCTCCTTGCCCTCGGGGGGCGCAGATACGCAGTATTTT.

This chain links TRBV7-9 with TRBJ1-4; 7 bases line up with TRBD1. The V gene's germline CDR1 is SEHNR and CDR2 FQNEAQ (reference sequence). Trimming cost V 3 bases and J 1 base; bases outside gene matches: 17. The CDR3 runs to 20 residues. In DNA form, the CDR3 reads TGTGCCAGCAGCTTGAGACCGACTTACCCCCGACAGGGAACTAATGAAAAACTGTTTTTT. This codes for CASSLRPTYPRQGTNEKLFF.

The chain carries TRBV7-2 and TRBJ2-7, with D possibly matching TRBD1 (6 bases). The germline V gene has CDR1 SGHTA and CDR2 FQGNSA. Trimming removed 8 bases from V and 6 bases from J, with 17 bases in between. CDR3 size: 13 residues. The CDR3 sequence: CASGKGVGVEQYF. Written as DNA, the CDR3 is TGTGCCAGCGGCAAGGGGGTTGGTGTCGAGCAGTACTTC.

The chain combines TRBV10-3 with TRBJ2-1; TRBD2 matches at 8 bases. CDR1 and CDR2 (germline): ENHRY, SYGVKD. V lost 4 bases, J lost 5 bases, and 7 bases stayed unmatched. The CDR3 runs 15 residues. CDR3 region: CAISAQAGDNNEQFF. CDR3 sequence (DNA): TGTGCCATCAGTGCCCAAGCGGGAGACAACAATGAGCAGTTCTTC.

In this sample, this clonotype turned up a few times. The chain employs TRBV20-1 and TRBJ2-7; no definite D call. Trimming left V 5 bases short and J 8 bases short, with 22 bases between. The CDR3 contains 14 residues. In germline, CDR1 is DFQATT, CDR2 SNEGSKA (reference sequence). CDR3 amino acids: CSAPSGPPSTQQYF. Here the CDR3 DNA reads TGCAGTGCTCCGTCGGGCCCGCCCTCTACGCAGCAGTACTTC.

This clonotype was seen only a few times. With a much larger clone just one base away, this may be a read error. CDR3 DNA sequence: TGTGCCGGCAGCTTAATGGACAGGACCTACGAGCAGTACTTC. Encoded protein: CAGSLMDRTYEQYF. The V and J genes are TRBV7-2 and TRBJ2-7; TRBD1 matches 7 bases. Germline CDR1 SGHTA, CDR2 FQGNSA. This CDR3 is 14 amino acids long.

This clonotype appeared a few times. This chain links TRBV9 with TRBJ1-2, with D unclear. CDR1 and CDR2 (germline): SGDLS, YYNGEE. Trimming removed 0 bases from V and 0 bases from J, with 12 bases in between. CDR3 length: 16 amino acids. The CDR3 here is CASSVVNSRSNYGYTF. CDR3 bases: TGTGCCAGCAGCGTAGTAAACAGCCGCTCTAACTATGGCTACACCTTC.

This clonotype has at least ten counts. The chain employs TRBV6-6 and TRBJ1-2; a weak D match, TRBD1 (6 bases). The CDR3 runs to 14 residues. With 0 bases removed from V and 9 bases from J, the gap between germline ends came to 14 bases. Looked up from germline, CDR1 is MNHNY and CDR2 is SVGAGI (reference sequence). CDR3 sequence reads: CASSYSLDSPRYTF. CDR3 coding DNA: TGTGCCAGCAGTTACTCTTTGGACAGTCCTCGCTACACCTTC.

V usage is TRBV4-3 and J usage is TRBJ2-1; 7 bases line up with TRBD2. V was clipped by 1 base and J by 1 base; unmatched bases: 10. CDR1 and CDR2 (germline): LGHNA, YSLEER. The CDR3 has 18 amino acids. This CDR3 is CASSQGLADNPSYNEQFF. CDR3 nucleotides: TGCGCCAGCAGCCAAGGGCTAGCGGACAACCCTTCCTACAATGAGCAGTTCTTC.

This chain uses TRBV12-3 or TRBV12-4 with TRBJ2-1, with 7 positions matching TRBD2. The V gene end was trimmed by 8 bases and the J gene end by 5 bases; junction bases not matched to a gene: 9. The CDR3 covers 14 residues. This CDR3 reads CASLRAGEDNEQFF. The DNA for the CDR3 is TGTGCCAGCCTCAGGGCGGGGGAGGACAATGAGCAGTTCTTC.

The sample holds a few counts of this clonotype. This chain links TRBV4-3 with TRBJ2-7; D unclear. The CDR3 totals 15 residues. V was shortened by 1 base and J by 0 bases, with 10 bases between the two germline ends. In germline, CDR1 is LGHNA, CDR2 YSLEER. Here the CDR3 DNA reads TGCGCCAGCAGCCAAGTGCAAGGTAGCTCCTACGAGCAGTACTTC. Translating it yields CASSQVQGSSYEQYF.

The chain combines TRBV4-3 with TRBJ1-1; D possibly corresponds to TRBD1 (6 bases). Germline loops: CDR1 LGHNA, CDR2 YSLEER. The CDR3 is made up of 15 amino acids. Deletions cut 4 bases from V and 4 bases from J, with 16 bases between. The CDR3 nucleotides are TGCGCCAGCAGCCGAATGGGCACAGGGACCACTGAAGCTTTCTTT. Encoded protein: CASSRMGTGTTEAFF.

This clonotype was detected many times. The V gene is TRBV20-1, the J gene TRBJ2-1; unclear D gene. The V end was cut by 2 bases, the J end by 4 bases, with 12 bases between. This CDR3 is 14 amino acids long. Germline V gene lookup returns CDR1 DFQATT and CDR2 SNEGSKA (reference sequence). The CDR3 DNA reads TGCAGTGCTAGAAATACCCAGACATACAATGAGCAGTTCTTC. This gives the protein CSARNTQTYNEQFF.

Only one count was recorded for this clonotype. The rearrangement uses TRBV20-1 and TRBJ2-7, with D possibly TRBD2 on 6 matching bases. V was clipped by 5 bases and J by 2 bases, with 22 bases between them. Germline values: CDR1 DFQATT, CDR2 SNEGSKA (reference sequence). The CDR3 totals 16 residues. The CDR3 is CSAGWGVSKEPYEQYF. CDR3 DNA: TGCAGTGCTGGCTGGGGGGTCTCTAAAGAGCCCTACGAGCAGTACTTC.

This clonotype was detected many times. V usage is TRBV6-6 and J usage is TRBJ2-1; 11 nucleotides align to TRBD2. Germline lookup yields CDR1 MNHNY and CDR2 SVGAGI (reference sequence). The ends lost 0 bases at V and 6 bases at J; junction bases unmatched: 4. The length of the CDR3 is 16 residues. This CDR3 reads CASSYSNSGRGNEQFF. The CDR3 region has the DNA TGTGCCAGCAGTTACTCGAATAGCGGGAGGGGCAATGAGCAGTTCTTC.

The chain combines TRBV20-1 with TRBJ2-7; D may be TRBD1 (7 bases). This CDR3 region has 16 residues. V lost 0 bases, J lost 2 bases, and 17 bases lay in between. CDR1 DFQATT and CDR2 SNEGSKA come from the germline V gene (reference sequence). This CDR3 is CSARDWVRGATYEQYF. The CDR3 DNA reads TGCAGTGCTAGAGATTGGGTCAGGGGGGCTACCTACGAGCAGTACTTC.

Concerning this clonotype itself: Its ends do not fully match the called genes, so a read error is possible. V usage is TRBV3-1 and J usage is TRBJ2-6, with TRBD1 identical over 8 bases. Germline V gives CDR1 LGHDT, CDR2 YNNKEL (reference sequence). The CDR3 contains 16 residues. In DNA, the CDR3 is TGTGCCAGCAGCCAAGCAGGGGGCTCTGGGGCCAACGTCCTGGCTTTC. Protein product: CASSQAGGSGANVLAF. The whole variable domain, remainder taken from reference TRBV3-1 and TRBJ2-6, is DTAVSQTPKYLVTQMGNDKSIKCEQNLGHDTMYWYKQDSKKFLKIMFSYNNKELIINETVPNRFSPKSPDKAHLNLHINSLELGDSAVYFCASSQAGGSGANVLAFGAGSRLTVL.

The chain employs TRBV27 and TRBJ2-7; D call uncertain. Per germline, CDR1 MNHEY and CDR2 SMNVEV (reference sequence). CDR3 length: 15 residues. Trimming stripped 4 bases from V and 4 bases from J, with 17 bases between. Here the CDR3 reads CASSSAGDTDYEQYF. The CDR3 region has the DNA TGTGCCAGCAGTTCGGCAGGCGATACTGATTACGAGCAGTACTTC.

This clonotype is a singleton in its sample. The chain is built from TRBV7-9 and TRBJ2-3, with TRBD2 identical over 10 bases. Germline CDR1 and CDR2: SEHNR and FQNEAQ (reference sequence). This CDR3 is 16 amino acids long. Unmatched junction bases numbered 6, after V lost 1 base and J lost 5 bases. CDR3 amino acids: CASSLGAGGRGDTQYF. CDR3 DNA sequence: TGTGCCAGCAGCTTAGGAGCGGGGGGGCGTGGAGATACGCAGTATTTT. Full variable domain (remainder filled in from reference TRBV7-9 and TRBJ2-3): DTGVSQNPRHKITKRGQNVTFRCDPISEHNRLYWYRQTLGQGPEFLTYFQNEAQLEKSRLLSDRFSAERPKGSFSTLEIQRTEQGDSAMYLCASSLGAGGRGDTQYFGPGTRLTVL.